This T cell receptor (beta chain) was observed in a study of cytomegalovirus exposure and HLA in healthy donors. About this clone itself: Its matching antigen is unknown.

Germline values: CDR1 ENHRY, CDR2 SYGVKD. This CDR3 is 11 amino acids long. Trimming took 10 bases from V and 8 from J, leaving 11 bases between them. Points from the study as a whole: Being productive about 87% or about 30% of the time was typical of most TCR beta V segments in an earlier analysis.

A multiplex PCR was run with 60 Vbeta primers and 13 Jbeta primers. Using immunoSEQ multiplex PCR, the repertoire was profiled, and TCRdb retains in-frame clones only, with some absent. In the table there are some 200,000 clones, 65% to 90% of which are singletons. The source is a girl aged 10 to 17 in good health and CMV-seronegative. What was sequenced was PBMCs. The chain uses TRBV10-3 and TRBJ2-2, with unresolved D. CDR3 nucleotides: TGTGCCACCCTGTACAGTGGGGAGCTGTTTTTT. This sequence encodes CATLYSGELFF.